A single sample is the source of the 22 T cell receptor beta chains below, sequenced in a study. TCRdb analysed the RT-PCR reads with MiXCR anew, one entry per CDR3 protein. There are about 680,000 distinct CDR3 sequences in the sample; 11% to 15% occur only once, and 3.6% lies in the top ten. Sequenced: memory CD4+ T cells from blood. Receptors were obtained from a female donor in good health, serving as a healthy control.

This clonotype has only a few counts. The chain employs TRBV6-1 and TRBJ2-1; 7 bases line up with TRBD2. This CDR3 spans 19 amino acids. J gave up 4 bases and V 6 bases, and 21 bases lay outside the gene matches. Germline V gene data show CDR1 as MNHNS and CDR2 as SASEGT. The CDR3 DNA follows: TGTGCCAGCAGAAAAGACTATGCGGGAGACCCCCAGGGTTACAATGAGCAGTTCTTC. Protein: CASRKDYAGDPQGYNEQFF.

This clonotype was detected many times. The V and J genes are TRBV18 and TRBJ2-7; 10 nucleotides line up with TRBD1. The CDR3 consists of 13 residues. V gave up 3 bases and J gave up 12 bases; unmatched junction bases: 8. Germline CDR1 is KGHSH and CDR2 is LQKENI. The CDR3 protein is CASSPGQGVDLYF. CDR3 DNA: TGTGCCAGCTCACCCGGACAGGGGGTCGACTTGTACTTC.

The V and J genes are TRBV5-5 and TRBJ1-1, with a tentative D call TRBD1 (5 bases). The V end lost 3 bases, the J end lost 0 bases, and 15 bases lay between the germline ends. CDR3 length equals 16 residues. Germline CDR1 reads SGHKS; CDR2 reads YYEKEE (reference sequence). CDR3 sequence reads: CASSSRGVFMNTEAFF. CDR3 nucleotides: TGTGCCAGCAGCTCGCGGGGGGTATTCATGAACACTGAAGCTTTCTTT.

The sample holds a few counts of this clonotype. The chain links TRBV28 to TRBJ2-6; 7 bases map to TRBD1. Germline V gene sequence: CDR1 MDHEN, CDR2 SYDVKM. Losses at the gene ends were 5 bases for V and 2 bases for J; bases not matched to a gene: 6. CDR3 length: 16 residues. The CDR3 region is CASSRQGYAGANVLTF. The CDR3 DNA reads TGTGCCAGCAGTAGACAGGGTTACGCTGGGGCCAACGTCCTGACTTTC. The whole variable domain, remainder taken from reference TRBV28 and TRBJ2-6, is DVKVTQSSRYLVKRTGEKVFLECVQDMDHENMFWYRQDPGLGLRLIYFSYDVKMKEKGDIPEGYSVSREKKERFSLILESASTNQTSMYLCASSRQGYAGANVLTFGAGSRLTVL.

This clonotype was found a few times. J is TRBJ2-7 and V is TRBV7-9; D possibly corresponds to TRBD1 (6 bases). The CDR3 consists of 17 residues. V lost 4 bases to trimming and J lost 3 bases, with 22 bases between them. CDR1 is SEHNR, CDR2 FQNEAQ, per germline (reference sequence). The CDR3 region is CASSSTVGHRAVYEQYF. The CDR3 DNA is TGTGCCAGCAGCTCGACTGTGGGGCACAGGGCGGTCTACGAGCAGTACTTC.

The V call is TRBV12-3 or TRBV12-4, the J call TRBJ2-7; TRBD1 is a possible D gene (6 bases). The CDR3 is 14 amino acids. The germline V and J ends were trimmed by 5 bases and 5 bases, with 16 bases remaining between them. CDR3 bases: TGTGCCAGCAGTCCCTTCCTACAGGGAAACGAGCAGTACTTC. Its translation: CASSPFLQGNEQYF.

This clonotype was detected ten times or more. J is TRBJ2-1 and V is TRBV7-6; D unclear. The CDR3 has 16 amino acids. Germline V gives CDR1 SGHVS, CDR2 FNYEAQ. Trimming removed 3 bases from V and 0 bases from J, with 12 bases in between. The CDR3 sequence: CASSFAAPSSYNEQFF. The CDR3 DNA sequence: TGTGCCAGCAGCTTTGCAGCGCCGAGCTCCTACAATGAGCAGTTCTTC.

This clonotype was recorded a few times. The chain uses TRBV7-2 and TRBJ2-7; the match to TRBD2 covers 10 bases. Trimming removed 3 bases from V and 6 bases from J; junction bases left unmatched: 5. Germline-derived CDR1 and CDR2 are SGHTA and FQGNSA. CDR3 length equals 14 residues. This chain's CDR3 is CASSFYGTSAEQYF. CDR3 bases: TGTGCCAGCAGCTTTTACGGGACTAGCGCCGAGCAGTACTTC. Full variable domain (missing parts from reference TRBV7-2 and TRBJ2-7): GAGVSQSPSNKVTEKGKDVELRCDPISGHTALYWYRQSLGQGLEFLIYFQGNSAPDKSGLPSDRFSAERTGGSVSTLTIQRTQQEDSAVYLCASSFYGTSAEQYFGPGTRLTVT.

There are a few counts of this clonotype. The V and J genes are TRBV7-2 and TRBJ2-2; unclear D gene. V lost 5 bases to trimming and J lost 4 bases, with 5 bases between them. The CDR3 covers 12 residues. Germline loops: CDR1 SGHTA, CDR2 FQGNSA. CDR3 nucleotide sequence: TGTGCCAGCAGCGGGTTCACCGGGGAGCTGTTTTTT. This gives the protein CASSGFTGELFF. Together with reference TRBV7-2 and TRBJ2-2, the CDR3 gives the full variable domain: GAGVSQSPSNKVTEKGKDVELRCDPISGHTALYWYRQSLGQGLEFLIYFQGNSAPDKSGLPSDRFSAERTGGSVSTLTIQRTQQEDSAVYLCASSGFTGELFFGEGSRLTVL.

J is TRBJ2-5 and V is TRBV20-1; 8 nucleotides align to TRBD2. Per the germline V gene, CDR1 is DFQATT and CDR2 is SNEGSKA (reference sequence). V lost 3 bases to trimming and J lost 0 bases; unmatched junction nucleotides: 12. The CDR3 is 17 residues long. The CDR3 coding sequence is TGCAGTGCTAGCGGGAGGGCCTCAGCCTTGTACCAAGAGACCCAGTACTTC. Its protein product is CSASGRASALYQETQYF.

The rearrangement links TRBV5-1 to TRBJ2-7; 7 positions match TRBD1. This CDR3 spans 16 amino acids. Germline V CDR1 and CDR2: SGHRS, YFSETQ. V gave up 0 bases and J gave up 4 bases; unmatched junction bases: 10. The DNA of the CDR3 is TGCGCCAGCAGCTTGGGGTTCGGGACAGATCAGTACGAGCAGTACTTC. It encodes CASSLGFGTDQYEQYF.

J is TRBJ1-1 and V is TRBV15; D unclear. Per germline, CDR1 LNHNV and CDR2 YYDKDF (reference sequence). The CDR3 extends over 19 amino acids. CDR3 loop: CAPKQLAVLLAGMNTEAFF. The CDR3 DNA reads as TGTGCTCCTAAACAGCTGGCAGTTCTCTTGGCGGGGATGAACACTGAAGCTTTCTTT.

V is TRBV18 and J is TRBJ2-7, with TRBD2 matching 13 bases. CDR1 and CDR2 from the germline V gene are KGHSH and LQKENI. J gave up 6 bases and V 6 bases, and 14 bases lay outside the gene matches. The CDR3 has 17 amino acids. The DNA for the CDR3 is TGTGCCAGCTCGGAGAGCAGGGGGACTAGCGGGATAGGCGAGCAGTACTTC. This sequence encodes CASSESRGTSGIGEQYF.

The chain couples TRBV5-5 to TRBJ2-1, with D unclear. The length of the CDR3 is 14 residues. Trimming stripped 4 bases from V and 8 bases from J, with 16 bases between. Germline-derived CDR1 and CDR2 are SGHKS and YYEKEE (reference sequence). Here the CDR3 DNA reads TGTGCCAGCAGCCCACCCCCTCCCGTTCATGAGCAGTTCTTC. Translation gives CASSPPPPVHEQFF. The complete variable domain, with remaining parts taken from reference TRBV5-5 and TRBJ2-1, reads DAGVTQSPTHLIKTRGQQVTLRCSPISGHKSVSWYQQVLGQGPQFIFQYYEKEERGRGNFPDRFSARQFPNYSSELNVNALLLGDSALYLCASSPPPPVHEQFFGPGTRLTVL.

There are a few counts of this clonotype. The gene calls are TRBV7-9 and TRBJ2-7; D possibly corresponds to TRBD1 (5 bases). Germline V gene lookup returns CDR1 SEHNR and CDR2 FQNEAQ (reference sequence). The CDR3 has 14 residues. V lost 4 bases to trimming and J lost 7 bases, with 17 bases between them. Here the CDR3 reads CASSSWGSSGEQYF. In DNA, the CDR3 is TGTGCCAGCAGCTCCTGGGGCAGCTCGGGTGAGCAGTACTTC.

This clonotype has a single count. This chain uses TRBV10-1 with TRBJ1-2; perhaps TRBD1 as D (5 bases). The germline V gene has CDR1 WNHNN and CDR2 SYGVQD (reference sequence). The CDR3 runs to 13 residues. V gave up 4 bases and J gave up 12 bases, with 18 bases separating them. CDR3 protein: CASSGQSQGANTF. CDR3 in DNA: TGCGCCAGCAGTGGACAGAGTCAGGGCGCGAACACCTTC.

In DNA, the CDR3 is TGTGCCAGCAGTGTGCGGACTAGCGGGAGAGGGGGGGATACGCAGTATTTT. It encodes CASSVRTSGRGGDTQYF. The V gene is TRBV2, the J gene TRBJ2-3, with TRBD2 matching over 13 bases. The CDR3 totals 17 residues. J lost 6 bases, V lost 4 bases, and 10 bases had no gene match. The germline V gene encodes CDR1 SNHLY and CDR2 FYNNEI.

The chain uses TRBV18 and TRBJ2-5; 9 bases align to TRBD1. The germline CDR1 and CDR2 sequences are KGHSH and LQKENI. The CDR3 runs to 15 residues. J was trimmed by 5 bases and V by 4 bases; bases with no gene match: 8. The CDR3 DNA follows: TGTGCCAGCTCACGACCGGGACAGGGTGGGGAGACCCAGTACTTC. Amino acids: CASSRPGQGGETQYF.

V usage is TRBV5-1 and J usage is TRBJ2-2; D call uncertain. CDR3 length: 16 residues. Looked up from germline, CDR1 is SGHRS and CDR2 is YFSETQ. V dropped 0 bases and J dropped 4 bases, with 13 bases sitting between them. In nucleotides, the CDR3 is TGCGCCAGCAGCTTGGGGGCTAATTTTGGCACCGGGGAGCTGTTTTTT. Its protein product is CASSLGANFGTGELFF.

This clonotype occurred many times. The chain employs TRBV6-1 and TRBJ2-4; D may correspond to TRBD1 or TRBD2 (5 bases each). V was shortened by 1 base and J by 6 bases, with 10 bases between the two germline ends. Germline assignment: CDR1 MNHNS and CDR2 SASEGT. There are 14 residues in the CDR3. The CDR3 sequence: CASSEGQGANIQYF. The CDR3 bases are TGTGCCAGCAGTGAAGGGCAGGGAGCAAACATTCAGTACTTC.

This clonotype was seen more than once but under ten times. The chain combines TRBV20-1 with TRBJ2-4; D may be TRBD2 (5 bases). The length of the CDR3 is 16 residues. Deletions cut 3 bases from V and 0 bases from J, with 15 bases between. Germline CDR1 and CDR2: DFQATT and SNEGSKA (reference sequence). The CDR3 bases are TGCAGTGCTAGGAAGTTTCGGGAACTAGCCAAAAACATTCAGTACTTC. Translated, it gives CSARKFRELAKNIQYF.

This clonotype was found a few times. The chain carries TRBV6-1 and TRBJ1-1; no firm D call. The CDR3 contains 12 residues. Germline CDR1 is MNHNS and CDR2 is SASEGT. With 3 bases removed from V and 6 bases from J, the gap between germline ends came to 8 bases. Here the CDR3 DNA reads TGTGCCAGCAGTGACCCCCCCCCTGAAGCTTTCTTT. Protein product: CASSDPPPEAFF.